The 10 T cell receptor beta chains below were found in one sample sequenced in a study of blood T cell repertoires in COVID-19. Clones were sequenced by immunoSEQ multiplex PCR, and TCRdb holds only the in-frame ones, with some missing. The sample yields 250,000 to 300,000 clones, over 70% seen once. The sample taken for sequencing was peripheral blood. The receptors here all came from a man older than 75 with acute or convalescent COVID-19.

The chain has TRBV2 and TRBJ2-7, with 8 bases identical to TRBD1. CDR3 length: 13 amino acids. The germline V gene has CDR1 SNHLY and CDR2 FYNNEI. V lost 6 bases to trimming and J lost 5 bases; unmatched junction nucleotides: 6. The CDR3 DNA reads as TGTGCCAGCAGGAGGACAGGGTTCGACGAGCAGTACTTC. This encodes CASRRTGFDEQYF.

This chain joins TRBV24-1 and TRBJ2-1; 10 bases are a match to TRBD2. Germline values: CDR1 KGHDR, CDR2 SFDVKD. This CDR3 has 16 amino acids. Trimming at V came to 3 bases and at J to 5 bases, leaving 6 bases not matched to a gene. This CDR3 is CATSDPLAGGNNEQFF. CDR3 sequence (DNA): TGTGCCACCAGTGATCCATTAGCGGGGGGAAACAATGAGCAGTTCTTC.

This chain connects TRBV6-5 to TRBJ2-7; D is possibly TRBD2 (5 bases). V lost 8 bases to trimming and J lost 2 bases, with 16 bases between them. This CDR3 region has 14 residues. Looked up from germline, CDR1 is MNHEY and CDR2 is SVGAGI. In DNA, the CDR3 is TGTGCCAGCCTCCAAGTGGGGAGTACCTACGAGCAGTACTTC. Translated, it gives CASLQVGSTYEQYF.

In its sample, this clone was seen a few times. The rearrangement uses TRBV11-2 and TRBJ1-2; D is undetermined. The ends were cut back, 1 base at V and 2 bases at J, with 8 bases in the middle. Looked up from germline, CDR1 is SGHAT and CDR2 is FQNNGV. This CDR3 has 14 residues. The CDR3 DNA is TGTGCCAGCAGCTTAGGGGAGGGAAACTATGGCTACACCTTC. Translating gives CASSLGEGNYGYTF.

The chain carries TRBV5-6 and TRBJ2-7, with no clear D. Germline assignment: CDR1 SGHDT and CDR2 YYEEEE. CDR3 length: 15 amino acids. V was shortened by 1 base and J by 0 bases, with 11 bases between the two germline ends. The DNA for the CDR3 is TGTGCCAGCAGCTTGCGATGGCAGTACTCCTACGAGCAGTACTTC. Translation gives CASSLRWQYSYEQYF.

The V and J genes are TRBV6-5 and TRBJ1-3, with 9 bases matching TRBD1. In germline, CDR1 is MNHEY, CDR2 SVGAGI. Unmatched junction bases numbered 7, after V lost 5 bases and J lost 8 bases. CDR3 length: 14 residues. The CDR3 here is CASSPRTGVDTIYF. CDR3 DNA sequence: TGTGCCAGCAGTCCGCGGACAGGGGTGGACACCATATATTTT.

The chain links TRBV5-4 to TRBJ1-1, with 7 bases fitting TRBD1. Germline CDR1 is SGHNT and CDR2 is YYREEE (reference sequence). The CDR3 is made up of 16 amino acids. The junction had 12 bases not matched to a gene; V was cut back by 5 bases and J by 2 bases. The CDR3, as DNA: TGTGCCAGCAGTAAAAGCCGGGACAGCCCTAACACTGAAGCTTTCTTT. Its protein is CASSKSRDSPNTEAFF.

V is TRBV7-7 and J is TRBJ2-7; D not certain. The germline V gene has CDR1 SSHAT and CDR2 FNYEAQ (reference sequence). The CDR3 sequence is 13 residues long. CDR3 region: CVSSLVPGYEQYF. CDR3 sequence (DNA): TGTGTTAGCAGCTTAGTGCCAGGCTACGAGCAGTACTTC.

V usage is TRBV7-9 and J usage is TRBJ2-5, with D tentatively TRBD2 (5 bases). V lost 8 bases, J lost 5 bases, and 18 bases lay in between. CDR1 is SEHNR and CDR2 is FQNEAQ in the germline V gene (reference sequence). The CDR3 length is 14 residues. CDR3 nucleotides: TGTGCCAGCCTGGGTGCGGGTTGGAGGGAGACCCAGTACTTC. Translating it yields CASLGAGWRETQYF. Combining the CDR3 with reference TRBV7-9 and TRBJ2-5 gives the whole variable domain DTGVSQNPRHKITKRGQNVTFRCDPISEHNRLYWYRQTLGQGPEFLTYFQNEAQLEKSRLLSDRFSAERPKGSFSTLEIQRTEQGDSAMYLCASLGAGWRETQYFGPGTRLLVL.

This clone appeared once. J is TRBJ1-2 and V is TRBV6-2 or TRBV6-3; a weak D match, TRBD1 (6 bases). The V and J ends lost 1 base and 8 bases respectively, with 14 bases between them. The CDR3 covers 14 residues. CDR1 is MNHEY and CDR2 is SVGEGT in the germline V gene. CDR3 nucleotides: TGTGCCAGCAGTTACTGGGGGCGGCAAAGGGGCTACACCTTC. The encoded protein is CASSYWGRQRGYTF.